Presented here are 10 T cell receptor beta chains from one specimen sequenced in a study of T-cell memory formation after mild COVID-19. TCRdb independently ran MiXCR on the 5' RACE reads; one entry per CDR3 protein. The data show about half a million distinct CDR3 sequences, about 20% seen once. Specimen: PBMCs or a T cell subset sorted from them (not recorded which). These receptors were taken from an adult woman who had mild COVID-19 (a few samples of this study predate the infection). Cell type and time point are not known.

This clonotype turned up a few times. This chain joins TRBV20-1 and TRBJ2-7; tentative D call: TRBD2 (5 bases). Trimming removed 5 bases from V and 2 bases from J, with 7 bases in between. This CDR3 region has 11 residues. Per the germline V gene, CDR1 is DFQATT and CDR2 is SNEGSKA (reference sequence). The CDR3 sequence: CSAAGTYEQYF. The CDR3 DNA reads as TGCAGTGCTGCCGGGACCTACGAGCAGTACTTC.

The gene calls are TRBV5-1 and TRBJ1-5; D possibly corresponds to TRBD1 (6 bases). The CDR3 covers 15 residues. Germline CDR1 and CDR2: SGHRS and YFSETQ. The germline V and J ends were trimmed by 2 bases and 4 bases, with 13 bases remaining between them. The CDR3 DNA is TGCGCCAGCAGCTTACTCGGACAGCTTAATCAGCCCCAGCATTTT. Translation gives CASSLLGQLNQPQHF.

The chain carries TRBV7-9 and TRBJ2-7; 11 nucleotides agree with TRBD2. The CDR3 is 16 residues long. Germline V lookup: CDR1 SEHNR, CDR2 FQNEAQ (reference sequence). V trimming: 2 bases; J trimming: 5 bases; junction bases outside the gene matches: 8. The CDR3 sequence is CASSLLAGGPGDEQYF. The DNA for the CDR3 is TGTGCCAGCAGCTTATTAGCGGGAGGGCCGGGGGACGAGCAGTACTTC. Drawing the rest from reference TRBV7-9 and TRBJ2-7, the complete variable domain is DTGVSQNPRHKITKRGQNVTFRCDPISEHNRLYWYRQTLGQGPEFLTYFQNEAQLEKSRLLSDRFSAERPKGSFSTLEIQRTEQGDSAMYLCASSLLAGGPGDEQYFGPGTRLTVT.

The chain joins TRBV7-8 to TRBJ2-1; possibly TRBD1 for D (5 bases). Trimming stripped 5 bases from V and 6 bases from J, with 8 bases between. The CDR3 is 12 residues long. CDR1 SGHVS and CDR2 FQNEAQ come from the germline V gene. The CDR3 DNA reads as TGTGCCAGCAGCCAAGACAGCAATGAGCAGTTCTTC. Translation: CASSQDSNEQFF.

This clonotype was seen a few times. This chain joins TRBV12-3 or TRBV12-4 and TRBJ2-2; D is ambiguous. There are 14 residues in the CDR3. Trimming removed 3 bases from V and 3 bases from J, with 8 bases in between. CDR3 sequence reads: CASSLKLYTGELFF. The CDR3, as DNA: TGTGCCAGCAGTTTGAAACTCTACACCGGGGAGCTGTTTTTT.

This clonotype was seen a few times. The chain employs TRBV12-3 or TRBV12-4 and TRBJ2-3; 14 nucleotides line up with TRBD2. V dropped 5 bases and J dropped 6; count of bases not matched to a gene: 7. The CDR3 totals 16 residues. The CDR3 protein is CASSTGTSGSSDTQYF. The CDR3, as DNA: TGTGCCAGCAGTACTGGGACTAGCGGGAGTTCGGATACGCAGTATTTT.

The chain couples TRBV24-1 to TRBJ2-5; the match to TRBD1 covers 8 bases. The V gene's germline CDR1 is KGHDR and CDR2 SFDVKD. The CDR3 is 16 amino acids. The V segment lost 4 bases and the J segment 4 bases; nucleotides outside the gene matches: 10. Written as DNA, the CDR3 is TGTGCCACCAGTGACCCAGGACAGGGAACAGCAGAGACCCAGTACTTC. Encoded protein: CATSDPGQGTAETQYF.

J is TRBJ1-2 and V is TRBV7-9, with TRBD1 matching over 7 bases. V gave up 5 bases and J gave up 2 bases; unmatched junction bases: 8. Germline CDR1 is SEHNR and CDR2 is FQNEAQ (reference sequence). This CDR3 has 15 residues. The DNA of the CDR3 is TGTGCCAGCAGCCCCTCCAGGGGGTTGAACTATGGCTACACCTTC. This encodes CASSPSRGLNYGYTF.

The chain recombines TRBV4-1 with TRBJ2-5; 15 bases are a match to TRBD2. Trimming took 4 bases from V and 2 from J; bases not matched to a gene: 14. Germline V CDR1 and CDR2: MGHRA, YSYEKL. This CDR3 is built from 20 residues. CDR3 coding DNA: TGCGCCAGCAGCCGACCGGGACTAGCGGGGGGAGGGGATCTTCAAGAGACCCAGTACTTC. The encoded protein is CASSRPGLAGGGDLQETQYF.

This clonotype appeared many times. The chain links TRBV5-6 to TRBJ2-3; D call uncertain. V lost 4 bases and J 2 bases, leaving 5 bases between the germline ends. The CDR3 totals 12 residues. CDR1 and CDR2 (germline): SGHDT, YYEEEE. DNA of the CDR3: TGTGCCAGCAGCAGACACACAGATACGCAGTATTTT. It encodes CASSRHTDTQYF. Filled out from reference TRBV5-6 and TRBJ2-3, the complete variable domain reads DAGVTQSPTHLIKTRGQQVTLRCSPKSGHDTVSWYQQALGQGPQFIFQYYEEEERQRGNFPDRFSGHQFPNYSSELNVNALLLGDSALYLCASSRHTDTQYFGPGTRLTVL.